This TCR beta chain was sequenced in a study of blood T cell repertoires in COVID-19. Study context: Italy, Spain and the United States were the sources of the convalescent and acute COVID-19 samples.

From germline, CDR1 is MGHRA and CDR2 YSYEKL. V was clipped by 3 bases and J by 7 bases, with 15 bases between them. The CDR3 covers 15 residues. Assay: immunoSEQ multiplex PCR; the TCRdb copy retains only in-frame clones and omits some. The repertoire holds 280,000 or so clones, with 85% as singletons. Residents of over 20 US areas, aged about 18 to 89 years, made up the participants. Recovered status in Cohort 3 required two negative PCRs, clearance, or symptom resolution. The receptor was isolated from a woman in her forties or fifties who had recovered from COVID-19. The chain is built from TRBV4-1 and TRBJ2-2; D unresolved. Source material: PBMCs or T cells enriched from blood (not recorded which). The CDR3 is CASSHRVSTGGELFF. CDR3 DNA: TGCGCCAGCAGCCACAGAGTTTCAACGGGCGGGGAGCTGTTTTTT.